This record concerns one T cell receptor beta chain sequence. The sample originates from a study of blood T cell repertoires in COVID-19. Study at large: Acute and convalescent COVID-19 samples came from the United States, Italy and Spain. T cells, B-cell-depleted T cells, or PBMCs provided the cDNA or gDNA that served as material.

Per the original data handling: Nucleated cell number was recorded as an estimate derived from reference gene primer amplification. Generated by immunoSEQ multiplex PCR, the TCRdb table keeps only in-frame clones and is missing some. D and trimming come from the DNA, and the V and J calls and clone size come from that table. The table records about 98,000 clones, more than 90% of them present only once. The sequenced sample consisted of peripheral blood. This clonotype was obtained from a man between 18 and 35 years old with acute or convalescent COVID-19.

The CDR3 loop is CASSRDRGTYNEQFF. In DNA, the CDR3 is TGTGCCAGCAGCCGTGACAGGGGGACCTACAATGAGCAGTTCTTC. V is TRBV3-1 (or the pseudogene TRBV3-2) and J is TRBJ2-1, with 9 bases matching TRBD1. Germline V gene data show CDR1 as LGHDT and CDR2 as YNNKEL (reference sequence). Germline trimming cut 4 bases from V and 2 bases from J; bases unmatched to any gene: 3. The CDR3 sequence is 15 residues long.